One and the same sample provided the 21 T cell receptor beta chains below, sequenced in a study of blood T cell repertoires in COVID-19 (dated by TCRdb to about 2020). Library preparation employed the immunoSEQ multiplex PCR assay. TCRdb re-hosts the immuneACCESS table, in-frame sequences only. Its copies lack some clones; in the studies checked, an unresolved V gene accounts for under half of them, and the cause for the rest is not known. This sample has roughly 120,000 clones in its table, and 65% to 80% of those were observed once. About 6.6% of the sample goes to the ten largest clones. The sequenced sample consisted of peripheral blood. These TCRs come from a man between 65 and 79 years old with acute or convalescent COVID-19.

V gene TRBV5-1 combines with J gene TRBJ2-1; 7 nucleotides agree with TRBD1. The CDR3 contains 14 residues. V was clipped by 1 base and J by 7 bases; unmatched bases: 5. From germline, CDR1 is SGHRS and CDR2 YFSETQ. The CDR3 DNA follows: TGCGCCAGCAGCTTGCGCAGGGGGAATAATGAGCAGTTCTTC. This encodes CASSLRRGNNEQFF. Based on the CDR3 plus reference TRBV5-1 and TRBJ2-1, the full variable domain is KAGVTQTPRYLIKTRGQQVTLSCSPISGHRSVSWYQQTPGQGLQFLFEYFSETQRNKGNFPGRFSGRQFSNSRSEMNVSTLELGDSALYLCASSLRRGNNEQFFGPGTRLTVL.

This clone was found once. The chain joins TRBV6-5 to TRBJ2-7; D is unresolved. The V and J ends lost 0 bases and 3 bases respectively, with 3 bases between them. CDR1 and CDR2 from the germline V gene are MNHEY and SVGAGI. The CDR3 totals 12 residues. The CDR3 sequence: CASSYSRYEQYF. As DNA, the CDR3 is TGTGCCAGCAGTTACTCCCGCTACGAGCAGTACTTC.

The rearrangement links TRBV24-1 to TRBJ2-7; TRBD2 agrees at 7 bases. V dropped 2 bases and J dropped 4; count of bases not matched to a gene: 7. The CDR3 is made up of 15 amino acids. The germline V gene encodes CDR1 KGHDR and CDR2 SFDVKD. The CDR3 sequence: CATSDWGREGYEQYF. CDR3 DNA: TGTGCCACCAGTGATTGGGGCAGGGAGGGGTACGAGCAGTACTTC.

This chain links TRBV5-1 with TRBJ2-1, with a tentative D call TRBD2 (5 bases). Trimming shortened V by 3 bases and J by 7 bases, and 17 bases separated the two germline ends. The length of the CDR3 is 15 residues. Per germline, CDR1 SGHRS and CDR2 YFSETQ. Here the CDR3 DNA reads TGCGCCAGCAGCTACTGGACGGGGTCCCCTAATGAGCAGTTCTTC. It encodes CASSYWTGSPNEQFF.

The chain employs TRBV4-3 and TRBJ2-3, with TRBD2 matching 7 bases. The germline V gene encodes CDR1 LGHNA and CDR2 YSLEER. The CDR3 consists of 15 residues. The junction had 7 bases not matched to a gene; V was cut back by 4 bases and J by 3 bases. The CDR3 bases are TGCGCCAGCAGCCGAGTTGCGGGGGTAACAGATACGCAGTATTTT. Protein sequence: CASSRVAGVTDTQYF.

This clone showed up just a few times. The chain uses TRBV18 and TRBJ2-7; TRBD2 aligns across 7 bases. Germline CDR1 reads KGHSH; CDR2 reads LQKENI. The CDR3 totals 15 residues. With V trimmed by 4 bases and J by 2 bases, 8 bases remained unmatched. DNA for the CDR3: TGTGCCAGCTCACTAAGCGGGGATAGTACCTACGAGCAGTACTTC. It translates to CASSLSGDSTYEQYF.

CDR3 protein: CSASAPRSGANVLTF. The CDR3 DNA is TGCAGTGCTAGTGCTCCTCGTTCGGGGGCCAACGTCCTGACTTTC. The V and J genes are TRBV20-1 and TRBJ2-6; D uncertain. The CDR3 has 15 residues. The germline V gene has CDR1 DFQATT and CDR2 SNEGSKA (reference sequence). Trimming took 3 bases from V and 4 from J, leaving 13 bases between them.

In this sample, this clone turned up once. The chain recombines TRBV24-1 with TRBJ2-5; D is undetermined. The V gene lost 5 bases and the J gene lost 2 bases, with 8 bases spanning the gap. The germline V gene has CDR1 KGHDR and CDR2 SFDVKD. CDR3 length: 13 amino acids. The CDR3 coding sequence is TGTGCCACCAGTGTTGGCAGACAAGAGACCCAGTACTTC. Encoded protein: CATSVGRQETQYF.

The chain links TRBV18 to TRBJ2-1, with 13 nucleotides matching TRBD2. CDR1 KGHSH and CDR2 LQKENI come from the germline V gene. Trimming removed 0 bases from V and 4 bases from J; junction bases left unmatched: 6. The CDR3 consists of 18 residues. CDR3 DNA sequence: TGTGCCAGCTCACCACCGAATTTACTAGCGGGGGGGTACAATGAGCAGTTCTTC. Protein sequence: CASSPPNLLAGGYNEQFF. The variable domain in full, completed from reference TRBV18 and TRBJ2-1, reads NAGVMQNPRHLVRRRGQEARLRCSPMKGHSHVYWYRQLPEEGLKFMVYLQKENIIDESGMPKERFSAEFPKEGPSILRIQQVVRGDSAAYFCASSPPNLLAGGYNEQFFGPGTRLTVL.

The chain couples TRBV10-3 to TRBJ1-3; tentative D call: TRBD1 (5 bases). The germline CDR1 and CDR2 sequences are ENHRY and SYGVKD. The CDR3 has 16 amino acids. Deletions cut 7 bases from V and 2 bases from J, with 18 bases between. The CDR3 reads CAITSDRQPTGNTIYF. The CDR3, as DNA: TGTGCCATCACTTCTGACAGACAACCAACTGGAAACACCATATATTTT.

The V and J genes are TRBV5-8 and TRBJ1-5; TRBD1 matches at 7 bases. The germline V gene has CDR1 SGHTS and CDR2 YDEGEE. This CDR3 has 15 amino acids. Trimming took 4 bases from V and 3 from J; bases not matched to a gene: 7. CDR3: CASSRRTGLNQPQHF. Here the CDR3 DNA reads TGTGCCAGCAGCAGAAGGACAGGCCTCAATCAGCCCCAGCATTTT. Supplemented by reference TRBV5-8 and TRBJ1-5, the full variable domain reads EAGVTQSPTHLIKTRGQQATLRCSPISGHTSVYWYQQALGLGLQFLLWYDEGEERNRGNFPPRFSGRQFPNYSSELNVNALELEDSALYLCASSRRTGLNQPQHFGDGTRLSIL.

V and J are TRBV19 and TRBJ2-4; 11 nucleotides agree with TRBD2. CDR1 is LNHDA and CDR2 is SQIVND in the germline V gene (reference sequence). CDR3 length: 17 residues. The V segment lost 2 bases and the J segment 3 bases; nucleotides outside the gene matches: 6. The CDR3 loop is CASSIPGLAVGKNIQYF. For the CDR3, the DNA is TGTGCCAGTAGTATACCGGGACTAGCGGTTGGCAAAAACATTCAGTACTTC.

The chain employs TRBV7-3 and TRBJ2-2; a possible D gene is TRBD1 (6 bases). The CDR3 has 15 residues. V dropped 0 bases and J dropped 2 bases, with 7 bases sitting between them. Germline V gives CDR1 SGHTA, CDR2 FQGTGA. The CDR3 region has the DNA TGTGCCAGCAGCTTAACGGACAGAAACACCGGGGAGCTGTTTTTT. The encoded protein is CASSLTDRNTGELFF. Full variable domain (outside the CDR3, taken from reference TRBV7-3 and TRBJ2-2): GAGVSQTPSNKVTEKGKYVELRCDPISGHTALYWYRQSLGQGPEFLIYFQGTGAADDSGLPNDRFFAVRPEGSVSTLKIQRTERGDSAVYLCASSLTDRNTGELFFGEGSRLTVL.

J is TRBJ1-5 and V is TRBV27; D is unclear. Germline CDR1 is MNHEY and CDR2 is SMNVEV (reference sequence). The CDR3 is made up of 17 amino acids. Trimming took 3 bases from V and 0 from J, leaving 15 bases between them. The CDR3 region is CASSLRSTPNSNQPQHF. CDR3 DNA: TGTGCCAGCAGTTTGAGATCCACGCCAAATAGCAATCAGCCCCAGCATTTT.

The rearrangement links TRBV5-6 to TRBJ2-1; no clear D. The CDR3 runs 11 residues. Trimming left V 4 bases short and J 10 bases short, with 9 bases between. The germline CDR1 and CDR2 sequences are SGHDT and YYEEEE. CDR3 DNA: TGTGCCAGCAGCCTAGGAGCGGAGCAGTTCTTC. Its translation is CASSLGAEQFF. The full variable domain, with the rest looked up from reference TRBV5-6 and TRBJ2-1, is DAGVTQSPTHLIKTRGQQVTLRCSPKSGHDTVSWYQQALGQGPQFIFQYYEEEERQRGNFPDRFSGHQFPNYSSELNVNALLLGDSALYLCASSLGAEQFFGPGTRLTVL.

The rearrangement uses TRBV24-1 and TRBJ2-1; TRBD1 aligns across 7 bases. With 4 bases clipped from V and 8 bases from J, the junction kept 13 bases outside the gene matches. The CDR3 totals 16 residues. Per germline, CDR1 KGHDR and CDR2 SFDVKD. CDR3 sequence (DNA): TGTGCCACCAGTGACAAAAGGACAGGAGATGGGGATGAGCAGTTCTTC. As protein: CATSDKRTGDGDEQFF.

In this sample, this clone turned up once. This rearrangement joins TRBV5-4 to TRBJ2-3, with a possible D match to TRBD1 (5 bases). Deletions cut 3 bases from V and 5 bases from J, with 22 bases between. In germline, CDR1 is SGHNT, CDR2 YYREEE (reference sequence). The CDR3 loop spans 17 amino acids. The CDR3 region has the DNA TGTGCCAGCAGCTCTCCCCTCGGGTTAGGGGCCCTAGATACGCAGTATTTT. It specifies CASSSPLGLGALDTQYF.

The genes are TRBV6-5 and TRBJ1-1; D is uncertain. This CDR3 comprises 14 residues. From germline, CDR1 is MNHEY and CDR2 SVGAGI. Trimming cost V 2 bases and J 7 bases, with 14 bases left between them. Here the CDR3 DNA reads TGTGCCAGCAGTTACCGGGTCGGCCCCGATGAAGCTTTCTTT. It codes for CASSYRVGPDEAFF.

V gene TRBV4-2 combines with J gene TRBJ1-5, with 7 bases lining up with TRBD1. V gave up 1 base and J gave up 7 bases; unmatched junction bases: 7. Germline V lookup: CDR1 LGHNA, CDR2 YNFKEQ. The CDR3 spans 15 residues. CDR3 nucleotide sequence: TGTGCCAGCAGCCAAGGGCGGGACAGTAAGCAGCCCCAGCATTTT. Encoded protein: CASSQGRDSKQPQHF.

V usage is TRBV6-5 and J usage is TRBJ1-5; weak D call: TRBD1 (5 bases). The CDR3 covers 15 residues. With 4 bases removed from V and 2 bases from J, the gap between germline ends came to 12 bases. Per the germline V gene, CDR1 is MNHEY and CDR2 is SVGAGI. The CDR3 loop reads CASSSIQGGNQPQHF. CDR3 sequence (DNA): TGTGCCAGCAGTTCAATCCAGGGTGGCAATCAGCCCCAGCATTTT.

V is TRBV6-5 and J is TRBJ1-3; 8 nucleotides line up with TRBD1. With 4 bases clipped from V and 4 bases from J, the junction kept 3 bases outside the gene matches. Per the germline V gene, CDR1 is MNHEY and CDR2 is SVGAGI. CDR3 length: 14 amino acids. CDR3 residues: CASSSTGVGNTIYF. Written as DNA, the CDR3 is TGTGCCAGCAGTTCGACAGGGGTCGGAAACACCATATATTTT.